This TCR beta chain was captured by sequencing in a study of response to subunit inactivated influenza vaccine. TCRdb ran MiXCR on the RT-PCR reads and lists one entry per CDR3 protein. Of about 170,000 distinct CDR3 sequences in the sample, over 9.5% were seen once. Trimming took 2 bases from V and 0 from J, leaving 15 bases between them. This CDR3 region has 16 residues. Germline V CDR1 and CDR2: SQVTM, ANQGSEA. These records were also assigned to another study, of T cells expressing NK-cell markers. According to that study: UMI-tagged 5'RACE template switching yielded the TCR beta cDNA. An anti-gamma-delta TCR antibody was added in several experiments. It restricted sorting to alpha-beta TCR-expressing T cells. For 5 to 7 donors, the dominant NKG2C+ clonotypes made up about 1.0-8% of their CD8+ T cells.

The TCR comes from a man aged 50 to 60 who received an inactivated influenza vaccine. The sequencing here drew on CD8+ T cells sorted from PBMCs, taken 11 to 12 days after vaccination. The gene calls are TRBV29-1 and TRBJ2-3; D unclear. CDR3 coding DNA: TGCAGCGTTGAAAAGCTGTGGCGCGGAAGCACAGATACGCAGTATTTT. It encodes CSVEKLWRGSTDTQYF.